The sequence of this T cell receptor (beta chain) was determined in a study of control samples from healthy donors and cancer patients. Profiling relied on immunoSEQ multiplex PCR, and the TCRdb table lists in-frame clones only, not all of them. Among about 110,000 clones listed, roughly 90% were seen once. CDR3 size: 15 residues. V was trimmed by 3 bases and J by 4 bases, leaving 16 bases between them. CDR1 and CDR2 from the germline V gene are SGHRS and YFSETQ. V gene TRBV5-1 combines with J gene TRBJ1-1; tentative D call: TRBD1 (6 bases). Sequencing input: PBMCs. This clonotype was sampled from a woman aged 55-70 years with lung cancer. The CDR3 bases are TGCGCCAGCAGCTGGACAGAAGGGGCGAGCACTGAAGCTTTCTTT. Its protein product is CASSWTEGASTEAFF.